This T cell receptor beta chain was sequenced in a study of CD8+ T cells in alopecia areata. For the study at large: A 6-month period off drug followed tofacitinib, which lasted 6 to 18 months.

Study-level findings and limits: In scalp and blood during tofacitinib, many expanded lesional clones persisted. Sharing of TCR sequences between patients (possibly for HLA-related reasons) was less clear than in mice.

Treatment described: oral pan-JAK inhibitor, 5-10 mg twice daily. The CDR3 runs to 14 residues. The V gene lost 5 bases and the J gene lost 5 bases, with 15 bases spanning the gap. Germline V gene data show CDR1 as MNHEY and CDR2 as SMNVEV (reference sequence). Following extraction, RNA underwent reverse transcription to cDNA, which served as the sequencing template. This table comes from immunoSEQ multiplex PCR, and its TCRdb copy is limited to in-frame clones, with some not included. The sample holds a few hundred thousand clones, less than 45% seen once. This clone was detected a few times. Its cognate antigen is unknown.

The sample here was CD4+ T cells sorted from blood, taken between weeks 30 and 35, from a patient treated with tofacitinib. The V gene is TRBV27, the J gene TRBJ1-1; D gene unclear. This clonotype was obtained from a human donor with alopecia areata. Written as DNA, the CDR3 is TGTGCCAGCAGTGCGACCCCCTTGGGGACTGAAGCTTTCTTT. Translating gives CASSATPLGTEAFF.